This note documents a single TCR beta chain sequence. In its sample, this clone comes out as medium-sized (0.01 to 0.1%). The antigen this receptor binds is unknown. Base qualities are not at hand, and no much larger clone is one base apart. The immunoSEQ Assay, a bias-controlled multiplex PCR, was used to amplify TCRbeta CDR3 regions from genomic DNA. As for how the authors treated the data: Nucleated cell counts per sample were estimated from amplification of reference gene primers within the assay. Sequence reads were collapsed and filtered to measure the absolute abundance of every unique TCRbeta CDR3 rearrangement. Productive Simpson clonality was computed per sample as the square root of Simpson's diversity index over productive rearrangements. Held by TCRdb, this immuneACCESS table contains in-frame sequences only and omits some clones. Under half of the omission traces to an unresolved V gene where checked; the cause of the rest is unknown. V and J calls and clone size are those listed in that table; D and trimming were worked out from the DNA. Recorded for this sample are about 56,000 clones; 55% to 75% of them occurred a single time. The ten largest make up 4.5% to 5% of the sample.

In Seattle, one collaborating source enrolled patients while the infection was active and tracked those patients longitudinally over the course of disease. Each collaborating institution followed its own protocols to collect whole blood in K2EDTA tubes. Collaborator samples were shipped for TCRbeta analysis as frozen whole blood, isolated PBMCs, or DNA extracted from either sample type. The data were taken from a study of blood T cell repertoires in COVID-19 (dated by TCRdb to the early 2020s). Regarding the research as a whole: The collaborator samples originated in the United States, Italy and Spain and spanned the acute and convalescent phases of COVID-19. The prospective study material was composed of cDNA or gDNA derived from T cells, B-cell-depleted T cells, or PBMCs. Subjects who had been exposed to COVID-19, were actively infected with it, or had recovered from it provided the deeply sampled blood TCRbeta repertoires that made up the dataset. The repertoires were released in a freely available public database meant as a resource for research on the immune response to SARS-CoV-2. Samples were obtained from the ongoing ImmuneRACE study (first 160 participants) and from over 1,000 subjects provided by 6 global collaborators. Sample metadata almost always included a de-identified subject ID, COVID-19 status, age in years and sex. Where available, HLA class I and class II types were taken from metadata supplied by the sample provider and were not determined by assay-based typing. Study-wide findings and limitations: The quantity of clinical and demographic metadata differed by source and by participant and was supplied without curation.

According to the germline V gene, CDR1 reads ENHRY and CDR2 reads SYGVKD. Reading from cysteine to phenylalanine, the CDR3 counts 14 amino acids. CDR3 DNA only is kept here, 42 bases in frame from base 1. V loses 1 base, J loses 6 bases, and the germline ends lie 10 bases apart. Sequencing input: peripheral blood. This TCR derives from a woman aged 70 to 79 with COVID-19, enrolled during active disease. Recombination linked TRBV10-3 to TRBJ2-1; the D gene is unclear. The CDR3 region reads CAISEFADTNEQFF. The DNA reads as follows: TGTGCCATCAGTGAGTTTGCGGATACCAATGAGCAGTTCTTC.